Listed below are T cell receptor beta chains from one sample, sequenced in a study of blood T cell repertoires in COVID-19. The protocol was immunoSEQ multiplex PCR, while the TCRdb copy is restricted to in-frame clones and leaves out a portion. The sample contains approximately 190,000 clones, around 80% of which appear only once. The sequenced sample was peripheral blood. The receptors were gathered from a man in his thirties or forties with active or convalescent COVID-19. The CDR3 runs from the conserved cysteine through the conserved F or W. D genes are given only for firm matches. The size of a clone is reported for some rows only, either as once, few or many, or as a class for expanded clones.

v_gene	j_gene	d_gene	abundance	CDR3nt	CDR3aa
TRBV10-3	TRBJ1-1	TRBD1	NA	TGTGCCATCAGTGGGGCCCTCGGGACAGGGGTTAGCACTGAAGCTTTCTTT	CAISGALGTGVSTEAFF
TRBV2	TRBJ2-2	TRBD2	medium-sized	TGTGCCAGCAGTGAGACTAGCGGGTGGACCGGGGAGCTGTTTTTT	CASSETSGWTGELFF
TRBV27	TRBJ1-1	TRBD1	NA	TGTGCCAGCAGTCTCCTCGGACAGGTCGGAAGGGCGTCGAAAGCTTTCTTT	CASSLLGQVGRASKAFF
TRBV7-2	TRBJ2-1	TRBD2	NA	TGTGCCAGCAGCTCGGGACTAGTTGGATACAATGAGCAGTTCTTC	CASSSGLVGYNEQFF
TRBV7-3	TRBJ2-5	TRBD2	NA	TGTGCCAGCAGCTTAGGCCGGGGCACTAGCGGGGGCCGGGAGACCCAGTACTTC	CASSLGRGTSGGRETQYF
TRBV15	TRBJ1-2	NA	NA	TGTGCCACCAGCGGGGGGGGGATTACAGGCCCTCGGGGCTACACCTTC	CATSGGGITGPRGYTF
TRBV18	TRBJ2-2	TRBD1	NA	TGTGCCAGCTCCCCTAGGACAGGGGGCGCATTCGGGGAGCTGTTTTTT	CASSPRTGGAFGELFF
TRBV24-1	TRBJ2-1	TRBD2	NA	TGTGCCACCAGTGCCCAGCGGGGGGGCAATGAGCAGTTCTTC	CATSAQRGGNEQFF
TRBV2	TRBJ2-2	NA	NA	TGTGCCAGCAGTGATGGGGGCGTGGCCGGGGAGCTGTTTTTT	CASSDGGVAGELFF
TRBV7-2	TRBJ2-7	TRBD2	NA	TGTGCCAGCAGCCCCCGAGGAGGACTAGCGGTATCATACGAGCAGTACTTC	CASSPRGGLAVSYEQYF
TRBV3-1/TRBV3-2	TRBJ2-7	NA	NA	TGTGCCAGCAGCCAAGGTCGTGAGCAGTACTTC	CASSQGREQYF
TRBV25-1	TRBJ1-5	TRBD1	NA	TGTGCCAGCAGTGGGACAGGGGATCAGCCCCAGCATTTT	CASSGTGDQPQHF
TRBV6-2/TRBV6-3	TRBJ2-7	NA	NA	TGTGCCAGCAGCCGTAGACAGGACGAGCAGTACTTC	CASSRRQDEQYF
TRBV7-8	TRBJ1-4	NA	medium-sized	TGTGCCAGCAGCTTAGCCTATTCCCTACAGATAACTAATGAAAAACTGTTTTTT	CASSLAYSLQITNEKLFF
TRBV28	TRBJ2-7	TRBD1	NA	TGTGCCAGCAGTCTTCCCTTGGACAGGCTCGGCGAGCAGTACTTC	CASSLPLDRLGEQYF
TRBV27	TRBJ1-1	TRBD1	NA	TGTGCCAGCAGTACAACAGGGGCGAGGATGAACACTGAAGCTTTCTTT	CASSTTGARMNTEAFF
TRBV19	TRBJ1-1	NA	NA	TGTGCCAGTTCCGGAGGGGGGGGACAGAACACTGAAGCTTTCTTT	CASSGGGGQNTEAFF
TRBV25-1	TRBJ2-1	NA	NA	TGTGCCAGCAGTGACCCTAACTACAATGAGCAGTTCTTC	CASSDPNYNEQFF
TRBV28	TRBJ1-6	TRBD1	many	TGTGCCAGCAGTTTAAGGCCAGGGGGTAATTCACCCCTCCACTTT	CASSLRPGGNSPLHF
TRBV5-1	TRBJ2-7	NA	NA	TGCGCCAGCAGCTTGATGACTAAACCCAGCCCCTCCTACGAGCAGTACTTC	CASSLMTKPSPSYEQYF
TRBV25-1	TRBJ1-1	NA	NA	TGTGCCAGCAGTGGGGCCCACCTGGCAGAACCCCAGCGGGCTTTCTTT	CASSGAHLAEPQRAFF
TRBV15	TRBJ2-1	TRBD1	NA	TGTGCCACCAGCAGAGGGGACAGGGTGGAGGATGAGCAGTTCTTC	CATSRGDRVEDEQFF
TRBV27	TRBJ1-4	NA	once	TGTGCCAGCAGTTTGCCGGGGGAAAAACTGTTTTTT	CASSLPGEKLFF
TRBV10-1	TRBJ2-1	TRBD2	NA	TGCGCCAGCAGTGACGTAGCGGGATCCTACAATGAGCAGTTCTTC	CASSDVAGSYNEQFF
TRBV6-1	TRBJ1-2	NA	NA	TGTGCCAGCAGTGAGCAGGGAGGAATCTATGGCTACACCTTC	CASSEQGGIYGYTF
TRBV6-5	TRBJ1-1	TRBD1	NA	TGTGCCACCGGGACAGGGAGTAAAGCTTTCTTT	CATGTGSKAFF
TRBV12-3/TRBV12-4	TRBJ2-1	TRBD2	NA	TGTGCCAGCAGTAATATAGCGGGGGGCATCTTC	CASSNIAGGIF
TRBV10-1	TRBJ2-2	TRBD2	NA	TGCGCCAGCAGTGAAGGAGCGGGGGGGAGCACCGGGGAGCTGTTTTTT	CASSEGAGGSTGELFF
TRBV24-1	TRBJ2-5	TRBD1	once	TGTGCCACCAGTGACCCCGGACAGGGGGCTTCGCAATTCCAAGAGACCCAGTACTTC	CATSDPGQGASQFQETQYF
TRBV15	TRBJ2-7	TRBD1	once	TGTGCCACCAGCAGTCTCCGGGACAGCTACGAGCAGTACTTC	CATSSLRDSYEQYF
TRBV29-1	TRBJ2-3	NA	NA	TGCAGCGTGGTACAGGACCCTAGCACAGATACGCAGTATTTT	CSVVQDPSTDTQYF
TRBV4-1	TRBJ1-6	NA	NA	TGCGCCAGCAGCCAAGAACGATTGAGTTCGGCCCTCCACTTT	CASSQERLSSALHF
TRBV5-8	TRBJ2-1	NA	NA	TGTGCCAGCACCCCCGGGACTGACTACAATGAGCAGTTCTTC	CASTPGTDYNEQFF
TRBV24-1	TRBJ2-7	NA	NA	TGTGCCACCAGTCGGGAAGGGGGCTACGAGCAGTACTTC	CATSREGGYEQYF
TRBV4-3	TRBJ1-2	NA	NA	TGCGCCAGCAGCCAAGATAGTCTTTCTAACTATGGCTACACCTTC	CASSQDSLSNYGYTF
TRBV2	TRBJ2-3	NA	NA	TGTGCCAGCAGTGGGGCAGGGGGGAGGTGGCAATACACAGATACGCAGTATTTT	CASSGAGGRWQYTDTQYF
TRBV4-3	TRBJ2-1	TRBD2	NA	TGCGCCAGCAGCCAAGGTTATGAACTAGCGGGGGCCAATGAGCAGTTCTTC	CASSQGYELAGANEQFF
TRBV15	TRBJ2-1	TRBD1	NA	TGTGCCACCAGCAAATCGGACAGGGGGTTCTACAATGAGCAGTTCTTC	CATSKSDRGFYNEQFF
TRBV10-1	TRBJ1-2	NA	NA	TGCGCCAGCAGTGAGGCGGGGGGACGAGGGGGCTACACCTTC	CASSEAGGRGGYTF
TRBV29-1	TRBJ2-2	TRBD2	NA	TGCAGCGCCCGACGAGCGACTAGCGGGGCAAACACCGGGGAGCTGTTTTTT	CSARRATSGANTGELFF
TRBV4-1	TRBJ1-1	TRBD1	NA	TGCGCCAGCAGCCAAGACGAAGGACAGGGCGACACTGAAGCTTTCTTT	CASSQDEGQGDTEAFF
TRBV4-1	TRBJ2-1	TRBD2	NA	TGCGCCAGCAGTGTCGGGGGACTAGCATTCCTCAATGAGCAGTTCTTC	CASSVGGLAFLNEQFF
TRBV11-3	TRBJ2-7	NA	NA	TGTGCCAGCAGCTGGACACCTAGGAGCCCCTACGAGCAGTACTTC	CASSWTPRSPYEQYF
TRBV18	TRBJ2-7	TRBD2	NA	TGTGCCAGCTCACCACCAGGGGAGGGGTACGAGCAGTACTTC	CASSPPGEGYEQYF
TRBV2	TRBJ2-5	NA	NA	TGTGCCAGCAGTGTCCTTACAGGGACCCAAGAGACCCAGTACTTC	CASSVLTGTQETQYF
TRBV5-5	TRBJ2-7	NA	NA	TGTGCCAGCAGCTTGGCCGGGGTAACAACACGGGGGAAGTACTTC	CASSLAGVTTRGKYF
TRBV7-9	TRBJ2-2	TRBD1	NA	TGTGCCAGCAGCCGCGGGACAGGGGGCAACACCGGGGAGCTGTTTTTT	CASSRGTGGNTGELFF
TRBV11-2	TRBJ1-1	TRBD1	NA	TGTGCCAGCAGCCCACAGGGGCTGGCGATCTCTGAAGCTTTCTTT	CASSPQGLAISEAFF
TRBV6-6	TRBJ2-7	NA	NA	TGTGCCAGCAGTCTTCGACTAGAGGTCGGCGAGCAGTACTTC	CASSLRLEVGEQYF
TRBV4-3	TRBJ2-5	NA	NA	TGCGCCAGCAGCCAAGAGTGGGCGGGGACAGCGGAGACCCAGTACTTC	CASSQEWAGTAETQYF
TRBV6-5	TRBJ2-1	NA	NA	TGTGCCAGCAGTCCCGACAGGATCCCCTACAATGAGCAGTTCTTC	CASSPDRIPYNEQFF